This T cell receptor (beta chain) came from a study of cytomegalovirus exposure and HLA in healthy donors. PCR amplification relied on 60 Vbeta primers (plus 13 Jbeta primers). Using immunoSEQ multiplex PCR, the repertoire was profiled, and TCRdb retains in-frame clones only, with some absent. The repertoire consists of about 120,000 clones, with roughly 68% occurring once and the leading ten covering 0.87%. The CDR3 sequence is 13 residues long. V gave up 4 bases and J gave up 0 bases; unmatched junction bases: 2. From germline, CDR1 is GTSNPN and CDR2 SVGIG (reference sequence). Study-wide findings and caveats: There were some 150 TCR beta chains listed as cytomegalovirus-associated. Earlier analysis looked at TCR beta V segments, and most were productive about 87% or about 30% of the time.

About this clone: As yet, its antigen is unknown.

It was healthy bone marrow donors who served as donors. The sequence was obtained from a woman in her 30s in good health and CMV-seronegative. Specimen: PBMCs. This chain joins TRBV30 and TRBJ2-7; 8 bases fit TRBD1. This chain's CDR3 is CAWTGTGSYEQYF. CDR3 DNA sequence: TGTGCCTGGACCGGGACAGGCTCCTACGAGCAGTACTTC.